This TCR beta chain was captured by sequencing in a study of T cells in Graves' hyperthyroidism and ophthalmopathy. Template material for amplifying TCR beta CDR3 regions consisted of RNA transcripts. TCR CDR3 regions were first amplified by RT-PCR with HTBI primers. MiXCR, run by TCRdb on the multiplex PCR reads, gives a single entry per CDR3 protein. The data contain about 290,000 distinct CDR3 sequences, around 17% of them singletons. Germline assignment: CDR1 GTSNPN and CDR2 SVGIG (reference sequence). The ends were cut back, 1 base at V and 7 bases at J, with 21 bases in the middle. CDR3 length: 16 residues.

This rearrangement joins TRBV30 to TRBJ2-3; the D call may be TRBD1 or TRBD2 (5 bases each). The sequencing input was blood. This clonotype was obtained from a young man with Graves' hyperthyroidism. The CDR3 DNA reads TGTGCCTGGAGTGAACCTGGGACGGCGAGGCTGAATACGCAGTATTTT. Encoded protein: CAWSEPGTARLNTQYF.